One sample yielded the 12 T cell receptor beta chains listed below, sequenced in a study of control samples from healthy donors and cancer patients. Clones were read by immunoSEQ multiplex PCR, and TCRdb kept only the in-frame ones, dropping some. The table lists tens of thousands of clones, roughly 90% of them singletons. Sequencing was carried out using PBMCs. The receptors shown here come from a man aged 40-49 years with colorectal cancer.

CDR3 DNA sequence: TGCGCCAGCAGCCAAGGGGGCGGCACAGATACGCAGTATTTT. Residues: CASSQGGGTDTQYF. The chain is built from TRBV5-1 and TRBJ2-3; 7 bases are shared with TRBD1. CDR1 SGHRS and CDR2 YFSETQ come from the germline V gene. With V trimmed by 4 bases and J by 1 base, 3 bases remained unmatched. This CDR3 contains 14 residues.

This sequence joins TRBV6-5 and TRBJ1-2, with D uncertain. Germline V gene data show CDR1 as MNHEY and CDR2 as SVGAGI. The CDR3 is 13 amino acids. V lost 5 bases to trimming and J lost 4 bases, with 11 bases between them. The CDR3 region is CASSTSSSYGYTF. CDR3 bases: TGTGCCAGCAGTACAAGTTCGTCCTATGGCTACACCTTC.

As for this clone: An end of the junction differs from the germline gene, which may be a read error. This chain links TRBV7-9 with TRBJ2-1; D remains unclear. Germline V lookup: CDR1 SEHNR, CDR2 FQNEAQ (reference sequence). The CDR3 covers 13 residues. The CDR3 coding sequence is TGTGCCAGCAGCTCCTCGCTATACACTGAGCAGTTCTTC. Amino acids: CASSSSLYTEQFF.

The genes are TRBV5-4 and TRBJ1-1; 11 nucleotides align to TRBD1. The J segment lost 8 bases and the V segment lost 4 bases, leaving 7 bases of the junction unmatched. This CDR3 comprises 14 residues. The germline V gene encodes CDR1 SGHNT and CDR2 YYREEE (reference sequence). The CDR3 nucleotides are TGTGCCAGCAGCGGGACAGGGGGGCAAATCGAAGCTTTCTTT. This gives the protein CASSGTGGQIEAFF.

This chain's CDR3 is CASSLNTGQETQYF. The CDR3 coding sequence is TGTGCCAGCAGCTTAAACACCGGACAAGAGACCCAGTACTTC. The rearrangement joins TRBV7-9 to TRBJ2-5, with D unclear. The germline gives CDR1 SEHNR, CDR2 FQNEAQ (reference sequence). The CDR3 loop spans 14 amino acids. V lost 2 bases and J 2 bases, leaving 9 bases between the germline ends.

This CDR3 is CASSGGQASYYGYTF. CDR3 DNA: TGTGCCAGCAGCGGGGGACAGGCCTCTTACTATGGCTACACCTTC. The chain links TRBV5-6 to TRBJ1-2; 8 bases line up with TRBD1. The CDR3 has 15 residues. Germline trimming cut 4 bases from V and 3 bases from J; bases unmatched to any gene: 8. Germline CDR1 is SGHDT and CDR2 is YYEEEE.

This chain connects TRBV6-5 to TRBJ1-1, with a weak D call TRBD1 (5 bases). The germline gives CDR1 MNHEY, CDR2 SVGAGI. V was cut by 0 bases and J by 7 bases, with 15 bases left in between. The CDR3 totals 15 residues. CDR3: CASSYSSVGALEAFF. DNA of the CDR3: TGTGCCAGCAGTTACTCGAGCGTCGGGGCTCTTGAAGCTTTCTTT.

This chain connects TRBV29-1 to TRBJ1-4; D gene uncertain. CDR1 is SQVTM, CDR2 ANQGSEA, per germline. The CDR3 is made up of 17 amino acids. V lost 0 bases and J lost 0, with 14 bases in between. Here the CDR3 DNA reads TGCAGCGTTGAAGATCGACGTGCCACCTCAACTAATGAAAAACTGTTTTTT. Translation: CSVEDRRATSTNEKLFF.

The chain links TRBV3-1 (or the pseudogene TRBV3-2) to TRBJ1-2, with 7 bases fitting TRBD1. V was pared by 6 bases and J by 3 bases, with 7 bases of the junction left unmatched. Germline lookup yields CDR1 LGHDT and CDR2 YNNKEL (reference sequence). The CDR3 has 14 amino acids. The CDR3 sequence is CASSRQGSDYGYTF. The CDR3, as DNA: TGTGCCAGCAGTCGACAGGGATCAGACTATGGCTACACCTTC.

This sequence joins TRBV19 and TRBJ2-2, with no clear D. V was trimmed by 1 base and J by 2 bases, leaving 8 bases between them. CDR3 length: 15 residues. The germline V gene has CDR1 LNHDA and CDR2 SQIVND (reference sequence). CDR3 DNA: TGTGCCAGTAGTATAGTGGCACGTAACACCGGGGAGCTGTTTTTT. Its protein is CASSIVARNTGELFF.

The chain couples TRBV6-5 to TRBJ1-5; 7 positions match TRBD1. Germline V gene sequence: CDR1 MNHEY, CDR2 SVGAGI. With 6 bases clipped from V and 3 bases from J, the junction kept 5 bases outside the gene matches. The CDR3 is made up of 14 amino acids. CDR3 nucleotides: TGTGCCAGCAGAAGGGACAGCTACAATCAGCCCCAGCATTTT. Residues: CASRRDSYNQPQHF.

The CDR3 here is CASSPRDTYNEQFF. The CDR3 DNA reads as TGTGCCAGCAGTCCCAGGGACACGTACAATGAGCAGTTCTTC. V and J are TRBV6-5 and TRBJ2-1; tentative D call: TRBD1 (6 bases). This CDR3 has 14 residues. Looked up from germline, CDR1 is MNHEY and CDR2 is SVGAGI. The V gene lost 5 bases and the J gene lost 4 bases, with 12 bases spanning the gap.